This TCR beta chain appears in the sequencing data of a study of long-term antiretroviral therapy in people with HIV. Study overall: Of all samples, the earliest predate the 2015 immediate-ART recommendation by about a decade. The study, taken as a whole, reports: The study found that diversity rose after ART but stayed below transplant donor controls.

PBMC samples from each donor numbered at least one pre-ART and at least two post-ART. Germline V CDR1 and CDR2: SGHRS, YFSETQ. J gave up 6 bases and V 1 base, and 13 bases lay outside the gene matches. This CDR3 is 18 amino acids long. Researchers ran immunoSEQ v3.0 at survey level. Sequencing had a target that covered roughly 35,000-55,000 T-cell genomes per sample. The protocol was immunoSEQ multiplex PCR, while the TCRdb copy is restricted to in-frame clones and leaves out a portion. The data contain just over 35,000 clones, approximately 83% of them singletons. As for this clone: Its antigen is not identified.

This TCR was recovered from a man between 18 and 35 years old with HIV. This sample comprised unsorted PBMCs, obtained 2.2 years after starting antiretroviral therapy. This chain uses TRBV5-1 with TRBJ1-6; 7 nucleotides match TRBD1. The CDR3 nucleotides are TGCGCCAGCAGCTTGCACTATTACCCGGGACAGCCTAATTCACCCCTCCACTTT. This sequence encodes CASSLHYYPGQPNSPLHF.